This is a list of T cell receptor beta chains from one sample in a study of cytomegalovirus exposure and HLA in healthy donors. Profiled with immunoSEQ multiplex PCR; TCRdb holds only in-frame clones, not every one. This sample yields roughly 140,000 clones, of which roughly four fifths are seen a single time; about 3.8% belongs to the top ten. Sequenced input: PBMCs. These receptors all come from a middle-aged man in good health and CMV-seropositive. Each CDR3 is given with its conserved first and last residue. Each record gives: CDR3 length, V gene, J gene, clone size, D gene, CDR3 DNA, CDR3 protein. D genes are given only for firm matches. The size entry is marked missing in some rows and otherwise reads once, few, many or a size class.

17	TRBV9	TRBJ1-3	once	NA	TGTGCCAGCAGCGTAGCGGGCGGGGGGGCCTCTGGAAACACCATATATTTT	CASSVAGGGASGNTIYF
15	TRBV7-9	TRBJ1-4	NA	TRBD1	TGTGCCAGCACCTCCGACAGGGGTACTAATGAAAAACTGTTTTTT	CASTSDRGTNEKLFF
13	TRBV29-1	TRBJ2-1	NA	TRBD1	TGCAGCGTGGACAGGTCTTCCTACAATGAGCAGTTCTTC	CSVDRSSYNEQFF
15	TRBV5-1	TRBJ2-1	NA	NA	TGCGCCAGCATGCTTGAGTCTAGCTCCTACAATGAGCAGTTCTTC	CASMLESSSYNEQFF
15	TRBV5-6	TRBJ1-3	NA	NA	TGTGCCAGCAGCTCCCAGGGGATTCCGGGAAACACCATATATTTT	CASSSQGIPGNTIYF
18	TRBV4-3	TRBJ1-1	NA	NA	TGCGCCAGCAGCCAAGGTATAGGGGCCTCCCTATCGAACACTGAAGCTTTCTTT	CASSQGIGASLSNTEAFF
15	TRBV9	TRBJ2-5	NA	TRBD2	TGTGCCAGCAGCGTAGCGGGACTAGCGTATGAGACCCAGTACTTC	CASSVAGLAYETQYF
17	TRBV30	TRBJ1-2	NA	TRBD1	TGTGCCTGCCTACCTCGGGTCGGGACAGGAGCTAACTATGGCTACACCTTC	CACLPRVGTGANYGYTF
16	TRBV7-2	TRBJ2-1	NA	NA	TGTGCCAGCAGCTTAGGCGGGCCCGGCTCCTACAATGAGCAGTTCTTC	CASSLGGPGSYNEQFF
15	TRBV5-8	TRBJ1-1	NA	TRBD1	TGTGCCAGCAGCCCCCGGGACAGCCCGAACACTGAAGCTTTCTTT	CASSPRDSPNTEAFF
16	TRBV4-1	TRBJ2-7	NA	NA	NA	CASSGSVAGGIDERYF
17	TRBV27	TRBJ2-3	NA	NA	TGTGCCAGCAGCTCTACTCCGGGACAAGCACATTTAGATACGCAGTATTTT	CASSSTPGQAHLDTQYF
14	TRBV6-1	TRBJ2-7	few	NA	TGTGCCGCCTTTGACCAGGGAAGCTCCTACGAGCAGTACTTC	CAAFDQGSSYEQYF
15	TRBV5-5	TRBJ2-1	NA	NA	TGTGCCAGCAGCTTACTTAGCAGCTCCTACAATGAGCAGTTCTTC	CASSLLSSSYNEQFF
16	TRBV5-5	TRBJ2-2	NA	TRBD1	TGTGCCAGCCAAACCCCTCGACAGGGGGCTGGTGGGGAGCTGTTTTTT	CASQTPRQGAGGELFF
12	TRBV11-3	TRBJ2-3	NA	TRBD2	TGTGCCAGCAGAGGACTAGTAGACACGCAGTATTTT	CASRGLVDTQYF
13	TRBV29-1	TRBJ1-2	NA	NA	TGCAGCGTTAAGAGGACAACTAACTATGGCTACACCTTC	CSVKRTTNYGYTF
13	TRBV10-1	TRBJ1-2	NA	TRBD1	TGCGCCAGCAGCGCCGGGACAGACTATGGCTACACCTTC	CASSAGTDYGYTF
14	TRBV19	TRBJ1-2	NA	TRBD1	TGTGCCAGTAGTAAAGGACAGGGTTTCGATGGCTACACCTTC	CASSKGQGFDGYTF
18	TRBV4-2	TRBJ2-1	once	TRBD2	TGTGCCAGCAGCCAAGGTTTGAGCGGGAGGGCCGTCGGCAATGAGCAGTTCTTC	CASSQGLSGRAVGNEQFF
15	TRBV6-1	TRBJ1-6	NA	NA	TGTGCCAGCGGAGGCGGGAGCTCCTATAATTCACCCCTCCACTTT	CASGGGSSYNSPLHF
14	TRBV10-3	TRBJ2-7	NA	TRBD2	TGTGCCGTCAGAGCTAGGACTAGCGGCTACGAGCAGTACTTC	CAVRARTSGYEQYF
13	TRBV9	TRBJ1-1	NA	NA	TGTGCCAGCAGCGTAGTAGTGAACACTGAAGCTTTCTTT	CASSVVVNTEAFF
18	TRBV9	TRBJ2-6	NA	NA	TGTGCCAGCAGCGCTGGGGGCAGTGTGTACTCTGGGGCCAACGTCCTGACTTTC	CASSAGGSVYSGANVLTF
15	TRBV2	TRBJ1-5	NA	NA	TGTGCCACCTGCCGGGACACCGGAGGCAATCAGCCCCAGCATTTT	CATCRDTGGNQPQHF
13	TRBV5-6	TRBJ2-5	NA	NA	TGTGCCAGCAGCTTGGGATTAGCGGAGACCCAGTACTTC	CASSLGLAETQYF
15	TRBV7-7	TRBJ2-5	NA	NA	TGTGCCAGCAGCTCGCGTGGGGAGCCGCAAGAGACCCAGTACTTC	CASSSRGEPQETQYF
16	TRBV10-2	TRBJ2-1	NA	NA	TGCGCCAGCAGTGAGTCGACTAGTCTGTCCTACAATGAGCAGTTCTTC	CASSESTSLSYNEQFF
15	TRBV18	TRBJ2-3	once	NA	TGTGCCAGCTCCTCCGACGGGGTCCCCTCAGATACGCAGTATTTT	CASSSDGVPSDTQYF
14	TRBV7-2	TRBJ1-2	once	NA	TGTGCCAGCAGCTTACCAGGGCCTTACTATGGCTACACCTTC	CASSLPGPYYGYTF
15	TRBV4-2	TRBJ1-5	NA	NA	TGTGCCAGCAGCCAGGCGGCAGGGGCGAGGCAGCCCCAGCATTTT	CASSQAAGARQPQHF
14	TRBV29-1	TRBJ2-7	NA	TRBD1	TGCAGCGTTGCCGGGACAGGGATCTCCTACGAGCAGTACTTC	CSVAGTGISYEQYF
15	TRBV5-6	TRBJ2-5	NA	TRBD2	TGTGCCAGCAGCCGAGGACTAGCTTGGGAGGAGACCCAGTACTTC	CASSRGLAWEETQYF
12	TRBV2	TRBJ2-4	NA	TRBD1	TGTGCCAGCGTGGGGGACAGGAACATTCAGTACTTC	CASVGDRNIQYF
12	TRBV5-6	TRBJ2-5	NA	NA	TGTGCCAGCAGCTTGGGGGCAGAGACCCAGTACTTC	CASSLGAETQYF
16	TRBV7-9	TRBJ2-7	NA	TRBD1	TGTTCCAGCAGCTTAAACGACGGACAGGGGTTCTACGAGCAGTACTTC	CSSSLNDGQGFYEQYF
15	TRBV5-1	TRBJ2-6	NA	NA	TGCGCCAGCAGGTGGGAGGCTGGTGGGGCCAACGTCCTGACTTTC	CASRWEAGGANVLTF
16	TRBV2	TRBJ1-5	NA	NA	TGTGCCAGCAGTGAACAGGGTGGGGATCGCAATCAGCCCCAGCATTTT	CASSEQGGDRNQPQHF
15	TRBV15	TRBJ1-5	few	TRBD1	TGTGCCACCAGCAGAGAGACAGGGGGTGATCAGCCCCAGCATTTT	CATSRETGGDQPQHF
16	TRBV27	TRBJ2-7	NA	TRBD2	TGTGCCAGCAGTGTCCCCCCCGGGGGGGAATCCTACGAGCAGTACTTC	CASSVPPGGESYEQYF
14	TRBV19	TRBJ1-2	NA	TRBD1	TGTGCCAGTACCGACGACAGGGCGGACTATGGCTACACCTTC	CASTDDRADYGYTF
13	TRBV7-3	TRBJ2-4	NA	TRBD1	TGTGCCAGCAGCACGGGACAGGGAAACATTCAGTACTTC	CASSTGQGNIQYF
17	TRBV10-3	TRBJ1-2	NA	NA	TGTGCCATCAGGGGGGGGGCAGGGGAGGTCCGCGGCTATGGCTACACCTTC	CAIRGGAGEVRGYGYTF
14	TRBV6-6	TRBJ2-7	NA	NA	TGTGCCAGCAGTTTCCCGCAGTTGCCCTACGAGCAGTACTTC	CASSFPQLPYEQYF
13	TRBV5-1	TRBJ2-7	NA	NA	TGCGCCAGCAGTGTCCTAACCAACTACGAGCAGTACTTC	CASSVLTNYEQYF
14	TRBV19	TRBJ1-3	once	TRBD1	TGTGCCAGTACCAGGGGGTTCGCTGGAAACACCATATATTTT	CASTRGFAGNTIYF
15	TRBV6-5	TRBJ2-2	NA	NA	TGTGCCAGCAGTTACAAACGAGGTACAACCGGGGAGCTGTTTTTT	CASSYKRGTTGELFF
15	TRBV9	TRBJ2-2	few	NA	TGTGCCAGCAGCGTAGAGCCCCTGGGAGCCGGGGAGCTGTTTTTT	CASSVEPLGAGELFF
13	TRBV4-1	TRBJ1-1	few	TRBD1	TGCGCCAGCAGCCAGGGTTCACAGGGGAGGCCTTTCTTT	CASSQGSQGRPFF
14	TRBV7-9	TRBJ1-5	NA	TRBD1	TGTTCCAGCAGCGCCGGACAGGTAGCTCAGCCCCAGCATTTT	CSSSAGQVAQPQHF
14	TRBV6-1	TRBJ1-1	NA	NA	TGTGCCAGCAGTGGTGGACACTCGAACACTGAAGCTTTCTTT	CASSGGHSNTEAFF
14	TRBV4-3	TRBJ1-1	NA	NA	TGCGCCAGCAGCCAATTAGACAGAAACACTGAAGCTTTCTTT	CASSQLDRNTEAFF
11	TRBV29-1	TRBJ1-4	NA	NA	TGCAGCGTTGAAGAGGGCGAAAAACTGTTTTTT	CSVEEGEKLFF
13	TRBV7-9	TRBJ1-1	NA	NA	TGTTCCAGCAGCTTAGTACAGTCCTCTGAAGCTTTCTTT	CSSSLVQSSEAFF